The 32 T cell receptor beta chains given below trace back to one sample, sequenced in a study of cytomegalovirus exposure and HLA in healthy donors. Assay used: immunoSEQ multiplex PCR; TCRdb lists only in-frame clones, some missing. The sample includes under 150,000 clones, around 90% seen only once; the top ten take under 9%. The sequenced sample was PBMCs. All receptors derive from a man aged 18 to 30 in good health and CMV-seropositive.

The V gene is TRBV18, the J gene TRBJ1-2; perhaps TRBD1 as D (5 bases). This CDR3 region has 12 residues. Looked up from germline, CDR1 is KGHSH and CDR2 is LQKENI. With 2 bases removed from V and 7 bases from J, the gap between germline ends came to 8 bases. CDR3 sequence: CASSPGAPGYTF. DNA of the CDR3: TGTGCCAGCTCACCAGGGGCTCCTGGCTACACCTTC.

For this clone: The sample contains more than one DNA sequence encoding this CDR3. The chain combines TRBV11-2 with TRBJ1-2, with D possibly TRBD1 on 5 matching bases. The germline gives CDR1 SGHAT, CDR2 FQNNGV. The V gene lost 3 bases and the J gene lost 4 bases, with 9 bases spanning the gap. The CDR3 has 13 residues. In DNA, the CDR3 is TGTGCCAGCAGCTTGGGGACTGGCTATGGCTACACCTTC. As protein: CASSLGTGYGYTF.

This rearrangement joins TRBV6-5 to TRBJ1-1; no clear D gene. Trimming pared 0 bases from V and 8 bases from J, leaving 10 bases between. The CDR3 has 13 residues. Germline V gene sequence: CDR1 MNHEY, CDR2 SVGAGI. The CDR3 region has the DNA TGTGCCAGCAGTTACTCTGCCGGGTCGGAAGCTTTCTTT. Translation: CASSYSAGSEAFF.

The rearrangement links TRBV2 to TRBJ1-3; TRBD1 might be the D (5 bases). Trimming took 6 bases from V and 0 from J, leaving 12 bases between them. This CDR3 region has 15 residues. The germline gives CDR1 SNHLY, CDR2 FYNNEI. The CDR3 loop reads CASSREGLSGNTIYF. Here the CDR3 DNA reads TGTGCCAGCAGCAGGGAGGGACTCTCTGGAAACACCATATATTTT.

This clone was observed a few times. This sequence joins TRBV30 and TRBJ1-6; no reliable D call. The CDR3 loop spans 13 amino acids. The V gene's germline CDR1 is GTSNPN and CDR2 SVGIG (reference sequence). V was clipped by 0 bases and J by 7 bases, with 7 bases between them. The DNA for the CDR3 is TGTGCCTGGAGTGTACAGTTAAATTCACCCCTCCACTTT. Its translation is CAWSVQLNSPLHF.

The gene calls are TRBV9 and TRBJ2-2, with a tentative D call TRBD2 (5 bases). The V and J ends lost 2 bases and 7 bases respectively, with 9 bases between them. There are 13 residues in the CDR3. Germline CDR1 and CDR2: SGDLS and YYNGEE. As DNA, the CDR3 is TGTGCCAGCAGCGTGTGGGGAGTCGGGGAGCTGTTTTTT. Its protein product is CASSVWGVGELFF.

The chain is built from TRBV5-6 and TRBJ2-3; possible D gene TRBD2, 6 bases. The CDR3 is 17 amino acids. Germline V gene data show CDR1 as SGHDT and CDR2 as YYEEEE. V lost 4 bases, J lost 3 bases, and 21 bases lay in between. The DNA for the CDR3 is TGTGCCAGCAGCCCAATGGCGGGGAAGGGGTGGACAGATACGCAGTATTTT. Translation gives CASSPMAGKGWTDTQYF.

The V call is TRBV10-3, the J call TRBJ2-3, with 10 nucleotides matching TRBD2. The V gene end was trimmed by 6 bases and the J gene end by 1 base; junction bases not matched to a gene: 16. The CDR3 has 19 residues. In germline, CDR1 is ENHRY, CDR2 SYGVKD. CDR3 nucleotides: TGTGCCATCAGAACGCATCTAGCGGGAGTAGGTGTTGGCACAGATACGCAGTATTTT. Amino acids: CAIRTHLAGVGVGTDTQYF.

This clone has just one count. The chain recombines TRBV5-4 with TRBJ1-1; 8 bases are a match to TRBD1. The CDR3 has 15 residues. V lost 0 bases, J lost 0 bases, and 1 base stayed unmatched. Germline values: CDR1 SGHNT, CDR2 YYREEE (reference sequence). The CDR3 sequence is CASSLGTGLNTEAFF. DNA of the CDR3: TGTGCCAGCAGCTTGGGGACAGGGTTGAACACTGAAGCTTTCTTT.

This chain uses TRBV7-2 with TRBJ1-2, with 10 bases identical to TRBD1. CDR3 length equals 15 residues. The V gene end was trimmed by 5 bases and the J gene end by 5 bases; junction bases not matched to a gene: 8. Germline V gene lookup returns CDR1 SGHTA and CDR2 FQGNSA. The CDR3 nucleotides are TGTGCCAGCAGCCCGGGATGGACAGGGGGATATGGCTACACCTTC. It specifies CASSPGWTGGYGYTF.

The CDR3 coding sequence is TGTGCCAGCAGCCCCCAGGGTGGAGTCACAGATACGCAGTATTTT. It yields the protein CASSPQGGVTDTQYF. The rearrangement links TRBV5-4 to TRBJ2-3, with TRBD1 as a possible D gene (5 bases). V lost 4 bases, J lost 2 bases, and 14 bases lay in between. Germline assignment: CDR1 SGHNT and CDR2 YYREEE (reference sequence). The CDR3 is 15 residues long.

This rearrangement joins TRBV2 to TRBJ1-1; possibly TRBD1 for D (5 bases). Trimming shortened V by 6 bases and J by 0 bases, and 17 bases separated the two germline ends. This CDR3 comprises 16 residues. Germline-derived CDR1 and CDR2 are SNHLY and FYNNEI. The CDR3, as DNA: TGTGCCAGCAGCGGTAACGACAGAGGTATGAACACTGAAGCTTTCTTT. Translation: CASSGNDRGMNTEAFF.

V gene TRBV19 combines with J gene TRBJ1-5, with D maybe TRBD1 (6 bases). Trimming took 3 bases from V and 5 from J, leaving 14 bases between them. Germline lookup yields CDR1 LNHDA and CDR2 SQIVND (reference sequence). CDR3 length: 15 amino acids. In DNA, the CDR3 is TGTGCCAGTAGTATTCGACAGGAAGCATATCAGCCCCAGCATTTT. Its translation is CASSIRQEAYQPQHF.

The genes are TRBV11-2 and TRBJ1-1; the match to TRBD1 covers 7 bases. The trim removed 2 bases at V and 2 bases at J, leaving 5 bases unmatched. Germline loops: CDR1 SGHAT, CDR2 FQNNGV. CDR3 length: 15 amino acids. The CDR3 DNA follows: TGTGCCAGCAGCTTAACGGAGGGGGCAAACACTGAAGCTTTCTTT. Residues: CASSLTEGANTEAFF.

The rearrangement uses TRBV10-3 and TRBJ1-2, with D unresolved. This CDR3 contains 12 residues. Per the germline V gene, CDR1 is ENHRY and CDR2 is SYGVKD. The ends were cut back, 4 bases at V and 6 bases at J, with 9 bases in the middle. The chain's CDR3 is CAISGNGNGYTF. The CDR3 region has the DNA TGTGCCATCAGTGGGAACGGGAATGGCTACACCTTC.

The chain joins TRBV6-1 to TRBJ1-1; no definite D call. V was shortened by 6 bases and J by 2 bases, with 10 bases between the two germline ends. Germline-derived CDR1 and CDR2 are MNHNS and SASEGT. This CDR3 has 13 amino acids. CDR3 in amino acids: CASRRTENTEAFF. DNA for the CDR3: TGTGCCAGCAGGAGGACTGAAAACACTGAAGCTTTCTTT.

V gene TRBV7-2 combines with J gene TRBJ2-5, with D perhaps TRBD2 (6 bases). The germline gives CDR1 SGHTA, CDR2 FQGNSA. The CDR3 extends over 14 amino acids. V gave up 10 bases and J gave up 4 bases, with 19 bases separating them. The CDR3 coding sequence is TGTGCCACTCCTACCTCCGGGGGACCAGAGACCCAGTACTTC. This translates into CATPTSGGPETQYF.

The chain is built from TRBV2 and TRBJ2-7; D is perhaps TRBD2 (5 bases). The ends were cut back, 1 base at V and 0 bases at J, with 10 bases in the middle. CDR3 length: 15 residues. Germline V CDR1 and CDR2: SNHLY, FYNNEI. The CDR3 is CASSEERARSYEQYF. CDR3 sequence (DNA): TGTGCCAGCAGTGAAGAGAGGGCTCGCTCCTACGAGCAGTACTTC.

The V gene is TRBV25-1, the J gene TRBJ2-7; maybe TRBD1 (6 bases). Trimming stripped 4 bases from V and 2 bases from J, with 15 bases between. The CDR3 has 15 amino acids. Germline CDR1 is MGHDK and CDR2 is SYGVNS. Here the CDR3 reads CASSASGAGAYEQYF. The CDR3 DNA reads as TGTGCCAGCAGTGCTTCAGGGGCTGGGGCCTACGAGCAGTACTTC.

J is TRBJ2-3 and V is TRBV7-9, with 13 bases fitting TRBD2. The CDR3 spans 14 residues. The germline CDR1 and CDR2 sequences are SEHNR and FQNEAQ (reference sequence). The V and J ends lost 9 bases and 4 bases, in that order; junction bases with no gene match: 4. CDR3 sequence (DNA): TGTGCCAGTAGGACTAGCGGGGGTTCAGATACGCAGTATTTT. It encodes CASRTSGGSDTQYF.

The chain joins TRBV13 to TRBJ1-2, with D possibly being TRBD1 (5 bases). CDR3 length: 14 amino acids. V was pared by 4 bases and J by 1 base, with 10 bases between. Germline lookup yields CDR1 PRHDT and CDR2 FYEKMQ (reference sequence). This chain's CDR3 is CASSSEGHNYGYTF. As DNA, the CDR3 is TGTGCCAGCAGCTCGGAGGGGCATAACTATGGCTACACCTTC.

The CDR3 spells CASSIVNRLGVEEQFF. CDR3 nucleotides: TGTGCCAGTAGTATAGTGAACAGGCTAGGGGTTGAGGAGCAGTTCTTC. The V and J genes are TRBV19 and TRBJ2-1; D may be TRBD1 (5 bases). This CDR3 has 16 amino acids. V was clipped by 1 base and J by 10 bases, with 20 bases between them. Germline CDR1 is LNHDA and CDR2 is SQIVND (reference sequence).

This chain links TRBV7-7 with TRBJ2-5; the match to TRBD1 covers 11 bases. Germline V gene lookup returns CDR1 SSHAT and CDR2 FNYEAQ (reference sequence). This CDR3 is built from 15 residues. V dropped 3 bases and J dropped 5; count of bases not matched to a gene: 5. This CDR3 is CASSFGQGAQETQYF. CDR3 nucleotide sequence: TGTGCCAGCAGCTTCGGACAGGGGGCGCAGGAGACCCAGTACTTC. Full variable domain (outside the CDR3, taken from reference TRBV7-7 and TRBJ2-5): GAGVSQSPRYKVTKRGQDVTLRCDPISSHATLYWYQQALGQGPEFLTYFNYEAQPDKSGLPSDRFSAERPEGSISTLTIQRTEQRDSAMYRCASSFGQGAQETQYFGPGTRLLVL.

The V and J genes are TRBV9 and TRBJ2-1; 14 bases line up with TRBD2. J gave up 10 bases and V 0 bases, and 3 bases lay outside the gene matches. From germline, CDR1 is SGDLS and CDR2 YYNGEE. This CDR3 comprises 15 residues. The CDR3 is CASSVGGLAGDEQFF. The CDR3 nucleotides read TGTGCCAGCAGCGTAGGGGGACTAGCGGGAGACGAGCAGTTCTTC.

Details on this clone: Other DNA sequences in the sample encode the same CDR3. The chain recombines TRBV29-1 with TRBJ1-1; 7 nucleotides line up with TRBD1. Looked up from germline, CDR1 is SQVTM and CDR2 is ANQGSEA. The J segment lost 0 bases and the V segment lost 5 bases, leaving 3 bases of the junction unmatched. The CDR3 covers 13 residues. The CDR3 reads CSVLGQMNTEAFF. DNA for the CDR3: TGCAGCGTTCTGGGACAGATGAACACTGAAGCTTTCTTT.

Only a few counts were recorded for this clone. This chain uses TRBV5-5 with TRBJ2-7, with D perhaps TRBD2 (6 bases). With 4 bases removed from V and 7 bases from J, the gap between germline ends came to 18 bases. This CDR3 has 14 residues. Per germline, CDR1 SGHKS and CDR2 YYEKEE (reference sequence). The CDR3 bases are TGTGCCAGCAGCCCCTGGACTTCGGCGGGGGAGCAGTACTTC. It specifies CASSPWTSAGEQYF.

The table lists this clone with a count of one. This chain links TRBV27 with TRBJ1-1, with D unresolved. This CDR3 region has 12 residues. The germline gives CDR1 MNHEY, CDR2 SMNVEV (reference sequence). V was cut by 2 bases and J by 7 bases, with 8 bases left in between. CDR3 region: CASSLLEGEAFF. The CDR3 region has the DNA TGTGCCAGCAGTTTACTGGAGGGTGAAGCTTTCTTT.

The rearrangement links TRBV4-2 to TRBJ1-1; D remains ambiguous. Trimming left V 0 bases short and J 5 bases short, with 10 bases between. The CDR3 has 14 amino acids. CDR1 and CDR2 from the germline V gene are LGHNA and YNFKEQ. The CDR3 protein is CASSQDAPRTEAFF. CDR3 sequence (DNA): TGTGCCAGCAGCCAAGATGCCCCCAGGACTGAAGCTTTCTTT.

The rearrangement links TRBV7-8 to TRBJ2-3, with D tentatively TRBD1 (6 bases). Germline CDR1 SGHVS, CDR2 FQNEAQ. CDR3 length equals 16 residues. Trimming removed 1 base at V and 1 base at J, with 12 bases between. CDR3 DNA: TGTGCCAGCAGCTTAGAGGAGTCAGGGGGCACAGATACGCAGTATTTT. This codes for CASSLEESGGTDTQYF.

V is TRBV30 and J is TRBJ2-7; 8 bases line up with TRBD2. J lost 2 bases, V lost 5 bases, and 5 bases had no gene match. The length of the CDR3 is 13 residues. The germline V gene has CDR1 GTSNPN and CDR2 SVGIG (reference sequence). This chain's CDR3 is CAWAGGDTYEQYF. The CDR3 DNA sequence: TGTGCCTGGGCCGGGGGGGACACCTACGAGCAGTACTTC.

The V gene is TRBV5-4, the J gene TRBJ2-7, with D maybe TRBD2 (5 bases). Trimming shortened V by 4 bases and J by 0 bases, and 8 bases separated the two germline ends. Germline-derived CDR1 and CDR2 are SGHNT and YYREEE (reference sequence). The length of the CDR3 is 13 residues. CDR3 nucleotides: TGTGCCAGCAGCCTTGACTACTCCTACGAGCAGTACTTC. The encoded protein is CASSLDYSYEQYF.

The chain couples TRBV7-9 to TRBJ1-2; D is ambiguous. This CDR3 has 11 residues. CDR1 and CDR2 from the germline V gene are SEHNR and FQNEAQ (reference sequence). The ends were cut back, 5 bases at V and 12 bases at J, with 13 bases in the middle. DNA for the CDR3: TGTGCCAGCAGCGGGAGGGAGGAAAACACCTTC. The encoded protein is CASSGREENTF.